The 13 T cell receptor beta chains below come from one sample, sequenced in a study of T cells in Graves' hyperthyroidism and ophthalmopathy. RNA transcripts yielded amplified TCR beta CDR3 regions. A set of HTBI primers served as the primers for a first-round RT-PCR of the TCR CDR3. Each CDR3 protein is one row after TCRdb ran MiXCR on the multiplex PCR reads. The data hold fewer than 650,000 distinct CDR3 sequences, with 40% to 50% observed a single time. Sequencing used peripheral blood or thyroid tissue (not recorded which). The receptors come from an adult woman with Graves' disease, either hyperthyroidism or ophthalmopathy (not recorded which).

The J gene is TRBJ2-3, the V gene TRBV9, with TRBD2 matching over 9 bases. V trimming: 0 bases; J trimming: 3 bases; junction bases outside the gene matches: 5. Germline assignment: CDR1 SGDLS and CDR2 YYNGEE. CDR3 length: 16 amino acids. CDR3 amino acids: CASSVGSSGTTDTQYF. In DNA, the CDR3 is TGTGCCAGCAGCGTAGGCTCTAGCGGGACAACAGATACGCAGTATTTT.

The CDR3 spells CSAQAGTVYEQYF. CDR3 sequence (DNA): TGCAGCGCCCAAGCGGGAACAGTGTACGAGCAGTACTTC. The V and J genes are TRBV29-1 and TRBJ2-7; 7 nucleotides line up with TRBD2. The CDR3 contains 13 residues. Germline values: CDR1 SQVTM, CDR2 ANQGSEA. J lost 4 bases, V lost 7 bases, and 10 bases had no gene match.

This chain uses TRBV20-1 with TRBJ1-5; no reliable D call. The CDR3 runs to 8 residues. Trimming took off 2 bases at V and 10 bases at J, with 0 bases between the two ends. The V gene's germline CDR1 is DFQATT and CDR2 SNEGSKA (reference sequence). CDR3: CSARPQHF. Written as DNA, the CDR3 is TGCAGTGCTAGACCCCAGCATTTT.

This rearrangement joins TRBV10-2 to TRBJ2-2; perhaps D is TRBD1 or TRBD2 (5 bases each). This CDR3 contains 14 residues. CDR1 and CDR2 (germline): WSHSY, SAAADI. Trimming pared 6 bases from V and 3 bases from J, leaving 11 bases between. The DNA for the CDR3 is TGCGCCAGCAGCTGGGGGAGCGACACCGGGGAGCTGTTTTTT. This translates into CASSWGSDTGELFF.

This chain uses TRBV12-3 or TRBV12-4 with TRBJ1-1; 8 nucleotides line up with TRBD1. The junction had 12 bases not matched to a gene; V was cut back by 6 bases and J by 0 bases. The CDR3 sequence is 17 residues long. This CDR3 is CASRSRGQLLMNTEAFF. The CDR3 bases are TGTGCCAGCAGGAGCAGGGGGCAACTACTCATGAACACTGAAGCTTTCTTT.

This clonotype was counted many times. V and J are TRBV10-3 and TRBJ1-1; D not certain. CDR3 size: 17 residues. CDR1 and CDR2 (germline): ENHRY, SYGVKD. V was pared by 4 bases and J by 5 bases, with 23 bases between. CDR3 loop: CAISASGLGRDETEAFF. CDR3 coding DNA: TGTGCCATCAGTGCCTCCGGACTGGGGAGGGATGAAACTGAAGCTTTCTTT.

The V call is TRBV30, the J call TRBJ2-2; a possible D gene is TRBD2 (5 bases). The CDR3 runs 13 residues. Germline CDR1 is GTSNPN and CDR2 is SVGIG (reference sequence). Trimming left V 3 bases short and J 5 bases short, with 10 bases between. The chain's CDR3 is CAWRIRRTGELFF. The DNA of the CDR3 is TGTGCCTGGAGAATTCGGAGGACCGGGGAGCTGTTTTTT.

This clonotype was seen ten or more times. The V call is TRBV28, the J call TRBJ1-2, with D unclear. This CDR3 contains 12 residues. Trimming cost V 6 bases and J 3 bases, with 8 bases left between them. CDR1 is MDHEN, CDR2 SYDVKM, per germline. The CDR3 DNA reads TGTGCCAGCAGCGATCTTTACTATGGCTACACCTTC. It specifies CASSDLYYGYTF.

The rearrangement joins TRBV19 to TRBJ2-2, with no clear D. The CDR3 consists of 12 residues. Trimming shortened V by 7 bases and J by 8 bases, and 11 bases separated the two germline ends. Germline V lookup: CDR1 LNHDA, CDR2 SQIVND (reference sequence). Here the CDR3 DNA reads TGTGCCAGTACGGGCCGATTAGGGGAGCTGTTTTTT. Translation gives CASTGRLGELFF.

This clonotype was seen at least ten times. V is TRBV19 and J is TRBJ1-2; D ambiguous. V lost 8 bases and J 3 bases, leaving 13 bases between the germline ends. CDR1 and CDR2 (germline): LNHDA, SQIVND (reference sequence). CDR3 length: 13 residues. The CDR3 spells CASRPDKDYGYTF. As DNA, the CDR3 is TGTGCCAGTCGGCCAGACAAAGACTATGGCTACACCTTC. Complete variable domain (other parts from reference TRBV19 and TRBJ1-2): DGGITQSPKYLFRKEGQNVTLSCEQNLNHDAMYWYRQDPGQGLRLIYYSQIVNDFQKGDIAEGYSVSREKKESFPLTVTSAQKNPTAFYLCASRPDKDYGYTFGSGTRLTVV.

The V gene is TRBV10-3, the J gene TRBJ2-7; possibly TRBD2 for D (6 bases). The CDR3 loop spans 16 amino acids. Germline V gene sequence: CDR1 ENHRY, CDR2 SYGVKD. Between the trimmed V and J ends, which lost 4 bases and 2 bases, there was a span of 18 bases. CDR3 nucleotide sequence: TGTGCCATCAGTGTCGACGGGGGTTCGTTTACCTACGAGCAGTACTTC. Translated: CAISVDGGSFTYEQYF.

This clonotype was observed many times. The V gene is TRBV14, the J gene TRBJ2-2; no reliable D call. The V gene's germline CDR1 is SGHDN and CDR2 FVKESK. The CDR3 loop spans 15 amino acids. V was clipped by 5 bases and J by 0 bases, with 10 bases between them. CDR3 bases: TGTGCCAGCAGCGGAAAATCTACGAACACCGGGGAGCTGTTTTTT. It encodes CASSGKSTNTGELFF.

This clonotype was seen just once. V usage is TRBV7-2 and J usage is TRBJ1-5; possibly TRBD1 for D (6 bases). Trimming cost V 5 bases and J 7 bases, with 15 bases left between them. This CDR3 comprises 14 residues. Germline CDR1 and CDR2: SGHTA and FQGNSA. The CDR3 DNA sequence: TGTGCCAGCAGCGTTGGGGCAGGGGACCAGCCCCAGCATTTT. It translates to CASSVGAGDQPQHF.